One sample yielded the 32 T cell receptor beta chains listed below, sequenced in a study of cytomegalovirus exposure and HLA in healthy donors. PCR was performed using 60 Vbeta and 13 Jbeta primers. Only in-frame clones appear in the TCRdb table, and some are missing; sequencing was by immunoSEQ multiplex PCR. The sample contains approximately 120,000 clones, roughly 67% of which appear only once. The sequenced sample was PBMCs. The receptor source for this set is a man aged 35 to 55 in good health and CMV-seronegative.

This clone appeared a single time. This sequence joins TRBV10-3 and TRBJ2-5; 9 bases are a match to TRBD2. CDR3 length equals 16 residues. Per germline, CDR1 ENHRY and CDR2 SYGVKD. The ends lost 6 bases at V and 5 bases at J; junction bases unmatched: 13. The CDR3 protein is CAISEKSGGSRETQYF. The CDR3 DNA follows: TGTGCCATCAGCGAGAAAAGCGGGGGGTCTAGGGAGACCCAGTACTTC.

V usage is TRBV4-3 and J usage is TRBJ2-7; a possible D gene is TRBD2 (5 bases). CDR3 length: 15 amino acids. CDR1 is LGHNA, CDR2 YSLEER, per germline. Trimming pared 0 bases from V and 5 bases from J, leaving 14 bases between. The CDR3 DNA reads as TGCGCCAGCAGCCAAGATTCGGGGTTTCGGGACGAGCAGTACTTC. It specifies CASSQDSGFRDEQYF.

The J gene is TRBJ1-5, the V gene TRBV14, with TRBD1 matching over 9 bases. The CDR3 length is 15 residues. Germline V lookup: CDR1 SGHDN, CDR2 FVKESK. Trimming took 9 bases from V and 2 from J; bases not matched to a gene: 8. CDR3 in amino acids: CARTTGGTGNQPQHF. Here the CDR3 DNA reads TGTGCCAGGACGACAGGGGGGACAGGCAATCAGCCCCAGCATTTT.

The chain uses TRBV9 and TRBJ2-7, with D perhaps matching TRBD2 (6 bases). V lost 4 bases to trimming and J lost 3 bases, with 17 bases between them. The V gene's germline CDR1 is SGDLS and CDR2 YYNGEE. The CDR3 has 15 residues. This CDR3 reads CASSPGEGRNYEQYF. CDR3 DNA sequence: TGTGCCAGCAGCCCGGGAGAGGGGAGGAACTACGAGCAGTACTTC.

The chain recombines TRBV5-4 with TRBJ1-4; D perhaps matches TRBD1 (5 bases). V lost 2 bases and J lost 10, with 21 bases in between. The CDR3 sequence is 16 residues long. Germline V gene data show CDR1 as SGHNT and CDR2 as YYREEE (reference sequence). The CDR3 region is CASSLQVLGAQGKLFF. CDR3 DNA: TGTGCCAGCAGCTTACAGGTTTTAGGGGCCCAAGGAAAACTGTTTTTT.

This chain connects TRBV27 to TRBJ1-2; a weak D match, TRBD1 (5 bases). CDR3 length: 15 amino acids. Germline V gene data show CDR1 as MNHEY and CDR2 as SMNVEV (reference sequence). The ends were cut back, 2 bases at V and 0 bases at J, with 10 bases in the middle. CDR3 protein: CASSLGAAANYGYTF. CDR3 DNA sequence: TGTGCCAGCAGTTTAGGGGCGGCTGCTAACTATGGCTACACCTTC.

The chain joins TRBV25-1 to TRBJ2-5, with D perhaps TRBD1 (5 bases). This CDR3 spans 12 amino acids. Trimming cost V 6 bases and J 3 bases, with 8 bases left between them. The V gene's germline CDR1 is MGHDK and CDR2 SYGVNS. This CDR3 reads CASSWGKETQYF. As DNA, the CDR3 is TGTGCCAGCAGCTGGGGCAAAGAGACCCAGTACTTC.

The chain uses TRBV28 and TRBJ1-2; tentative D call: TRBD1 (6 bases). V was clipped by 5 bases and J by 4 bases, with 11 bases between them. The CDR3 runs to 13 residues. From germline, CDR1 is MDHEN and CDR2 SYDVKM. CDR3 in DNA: TGTGCCAGCAGTCTACAGGGAGTCTATGGCTACACCTTC. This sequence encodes CASSLQGVYGYTF.

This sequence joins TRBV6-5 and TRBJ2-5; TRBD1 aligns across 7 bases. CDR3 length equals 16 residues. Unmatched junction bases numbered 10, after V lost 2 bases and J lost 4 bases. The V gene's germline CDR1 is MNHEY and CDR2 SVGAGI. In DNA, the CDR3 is TGTGCCAGCAGTTACCGGACGACAGGGTTTGGAGAGACCCAGTACTTC. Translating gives CASSYRTTGFGETQYF.

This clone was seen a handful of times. CDR3: CASLDRGAYEQYF. In nucleotides, the CDR3 is TGTGCCAGCCTGGACAGGGGGGCCTACGAGCAGTACTTC. The V and J genes are TRBV2 and TRBJ2-7; 10 bases align to TRBD1. The CDR3 runs to 13 residues. Losses at the gene ends were 8 bases for V and 2 bases for J; bases not matched to a gene: 3. From germline, CDR1 is SNHLY and CDR2 FYNNEI.

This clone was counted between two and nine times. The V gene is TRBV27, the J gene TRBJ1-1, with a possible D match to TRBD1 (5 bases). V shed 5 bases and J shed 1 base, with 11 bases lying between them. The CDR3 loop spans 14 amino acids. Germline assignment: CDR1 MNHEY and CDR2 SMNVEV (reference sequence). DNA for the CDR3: TGTGCCAGCAGTATCCAGGGCGAGAACACTGAAGCTTTCTTT. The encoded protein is CASSIQGENTEAFF.

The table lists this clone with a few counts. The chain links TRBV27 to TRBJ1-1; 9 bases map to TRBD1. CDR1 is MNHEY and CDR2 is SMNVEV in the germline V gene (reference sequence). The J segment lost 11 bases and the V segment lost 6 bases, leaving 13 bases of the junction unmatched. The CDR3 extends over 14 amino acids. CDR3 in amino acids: CASSPTRTGVEAFF. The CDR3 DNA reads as TGTGCCAGCAGCCCGACCCGGACAGGGGTTGAGGCTTTCTTT.

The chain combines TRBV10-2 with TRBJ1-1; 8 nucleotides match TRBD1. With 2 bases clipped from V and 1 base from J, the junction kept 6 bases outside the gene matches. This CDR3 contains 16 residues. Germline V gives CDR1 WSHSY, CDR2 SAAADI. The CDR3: CASSEPQGAGNTEAFF. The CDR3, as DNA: TGCGCCAGCAGTGAGCCGCAGGGGGCCGGGAACACTGAAGCTTTCTTT.

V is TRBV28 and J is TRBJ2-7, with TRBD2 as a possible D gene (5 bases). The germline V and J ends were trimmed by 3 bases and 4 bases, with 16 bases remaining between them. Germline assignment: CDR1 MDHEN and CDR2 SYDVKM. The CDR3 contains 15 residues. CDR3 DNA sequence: TGTGCCAGCAGTTTCACGGACCTCGGCGGGTACGAGCAGTACTTC. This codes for CASSFTDLGGYEQYF.

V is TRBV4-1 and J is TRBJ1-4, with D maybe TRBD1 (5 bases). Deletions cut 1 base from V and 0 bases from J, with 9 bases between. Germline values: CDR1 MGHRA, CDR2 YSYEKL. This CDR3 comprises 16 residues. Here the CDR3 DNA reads TGCGCCAGCAGCCAAGGGGGCGGTGCAACTAATGAAAAACTGTTTTTT. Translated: CASSQGGGATNEKLFF.

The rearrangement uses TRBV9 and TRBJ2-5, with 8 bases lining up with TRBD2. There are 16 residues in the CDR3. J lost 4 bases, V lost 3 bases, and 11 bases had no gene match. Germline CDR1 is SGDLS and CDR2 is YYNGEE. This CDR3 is CASSAWGLGAGETQYF. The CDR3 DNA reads TGTGCCAGCAGCGCCTGGGGACTAGGGGCGGGAGAGACCCAGTACTTC.

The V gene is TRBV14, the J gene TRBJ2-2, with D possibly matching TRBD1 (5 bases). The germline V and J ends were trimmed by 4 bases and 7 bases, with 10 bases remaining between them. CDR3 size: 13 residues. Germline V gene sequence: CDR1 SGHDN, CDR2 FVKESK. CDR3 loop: CASSLQVYGELFF. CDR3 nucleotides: TGTGCCAGCAGCCTACAGGTTTACGGGGAGCTGTTTTTT.

The CDR3 loop is CASSLGQGASQPQHF. Here the CDR3 DNA reads TGTGCCAGCAGCTTGGGGCAGGGGGCAAGTCAGCCCCAGCATTTT. The chain employs TRBV11-3 and TRBJ1-5; TRBD1 agrees at 8 bases. The CDR3 is 15 amino acids. The J segment lost 6 bases and the V segment lost 3 bases, leaving 7 bases of the junction unmatched. Germline-derived CDR1 and CDR2 are SGHNT and YENEEA.

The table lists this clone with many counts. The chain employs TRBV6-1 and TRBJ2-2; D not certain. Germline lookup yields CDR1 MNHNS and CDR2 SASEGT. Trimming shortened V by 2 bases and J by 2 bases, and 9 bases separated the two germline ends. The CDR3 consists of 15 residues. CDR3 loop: CASSELWANTGELFF. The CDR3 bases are TGTGCCAGCAGTGAACTTTGGGCCAACACCGGGGAGCTGTTTTTT.

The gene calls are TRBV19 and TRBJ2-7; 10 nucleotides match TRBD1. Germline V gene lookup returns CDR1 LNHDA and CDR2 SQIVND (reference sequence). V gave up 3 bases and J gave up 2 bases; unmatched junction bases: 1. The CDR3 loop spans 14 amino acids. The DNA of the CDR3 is TGTGCCAGTAGTATCGGGACAGGGGCCTACGAGCAGTACTTC. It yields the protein CASSIGTGAYEQYF.

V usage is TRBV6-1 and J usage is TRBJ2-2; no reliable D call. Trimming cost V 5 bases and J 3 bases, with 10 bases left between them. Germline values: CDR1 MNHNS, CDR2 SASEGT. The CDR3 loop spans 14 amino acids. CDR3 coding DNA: TGTGCCAGCAGTCTGACAAGAGACACCGGGGAGCTGTTTTTT. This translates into CASSLTRDTGELFF.

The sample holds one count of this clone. Written as DNA, the CDR3 is TGTGCCAGCAGCCAAGCGGGTTGGGAGCAGTACTTC. This translates into CASSQAGWEQYF. The V gene is TRBV14, the J gene TRBJ2-7; D gene uncertain. The germline CDR1 and CDR2 sequences are SGHDN and FVKESK. V was trimmed by 1 base and J by 7 bases, leaving 8 bases between them. CDR3 length: 12 residues.

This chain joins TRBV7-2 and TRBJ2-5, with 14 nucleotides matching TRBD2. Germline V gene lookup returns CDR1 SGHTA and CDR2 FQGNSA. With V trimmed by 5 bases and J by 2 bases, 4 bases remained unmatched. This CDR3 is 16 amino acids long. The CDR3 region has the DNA TGTGCCAGCAGCACCGGGACTAGCGGGGGACAAGAGACCCAGTACTTC. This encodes CASSTGTSGGQETQYF.

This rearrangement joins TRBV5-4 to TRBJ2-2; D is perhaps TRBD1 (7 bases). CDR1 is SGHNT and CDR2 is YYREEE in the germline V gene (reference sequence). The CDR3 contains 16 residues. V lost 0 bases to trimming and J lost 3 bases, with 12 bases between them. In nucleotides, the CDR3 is TGTGCCAGCAGCTTGGCCAGGGGGGCCGACACCGGGGAGCTGTTTTTT. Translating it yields CASSLARGADTGELFF.

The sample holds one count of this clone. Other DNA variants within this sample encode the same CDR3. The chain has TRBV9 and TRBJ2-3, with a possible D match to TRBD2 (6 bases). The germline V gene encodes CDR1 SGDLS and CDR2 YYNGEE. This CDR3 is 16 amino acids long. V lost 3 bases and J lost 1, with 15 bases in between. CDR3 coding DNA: TGTGCCAGCAGCGCCGGGGGTGGCGGGGGCACAGATACGCAGTATTTT. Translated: CASSAGGGGGTDTQYF. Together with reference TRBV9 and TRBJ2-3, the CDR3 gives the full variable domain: DSGVTQTPKHLITATGQRVTLRCSPRSGDLSVYWYQQSLDQGLQFLIQYYNGEERAKGNILERFSAQQFPDLHSELNLSSLELGDSALYFCASSAGGGGGTDTQYFGPGTRLTVL.

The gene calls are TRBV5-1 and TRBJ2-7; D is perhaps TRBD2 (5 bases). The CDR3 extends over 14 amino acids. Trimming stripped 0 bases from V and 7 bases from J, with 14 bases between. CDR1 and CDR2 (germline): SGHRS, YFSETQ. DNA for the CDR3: TGCGCCAGCAGCTTGGAATCCGGGTCGGGGGAGCAGTACTTC. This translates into CASSLESGSGEQYF.

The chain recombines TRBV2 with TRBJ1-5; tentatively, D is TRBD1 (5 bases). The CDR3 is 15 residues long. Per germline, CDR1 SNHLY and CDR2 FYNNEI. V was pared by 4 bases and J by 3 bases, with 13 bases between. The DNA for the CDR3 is TGTGCCAGCAGTGCGTTAGACAGTCCCAATCAGCCCCAGCATTTT. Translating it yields CASSALDSPNQPQHF.

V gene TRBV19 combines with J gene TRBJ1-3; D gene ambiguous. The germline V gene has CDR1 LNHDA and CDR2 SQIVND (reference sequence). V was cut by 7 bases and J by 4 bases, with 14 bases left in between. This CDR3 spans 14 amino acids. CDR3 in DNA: TGTGCCAGTACCCGGTCCAACGCGGGAAACACCATATATTTT. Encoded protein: CASTRSNAGNTIYF.

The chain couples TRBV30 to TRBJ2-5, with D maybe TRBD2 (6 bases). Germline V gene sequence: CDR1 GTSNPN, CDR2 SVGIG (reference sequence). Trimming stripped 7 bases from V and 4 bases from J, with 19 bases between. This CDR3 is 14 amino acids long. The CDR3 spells CASSGLSFRETQYF. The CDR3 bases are TGTGCCTCCTCGGGACTTTCCTTTCGAGAGACCCAGTACTTC.

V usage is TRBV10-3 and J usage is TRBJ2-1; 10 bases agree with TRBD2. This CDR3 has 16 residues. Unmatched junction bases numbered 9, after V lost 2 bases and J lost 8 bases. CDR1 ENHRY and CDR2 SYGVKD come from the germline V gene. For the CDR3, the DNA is TGTGCCATCAGTGAGAGGGAGAGCGGGGGGGACGATGAGCAGTTCTTC. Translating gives CAISERESGGDDEQFF.

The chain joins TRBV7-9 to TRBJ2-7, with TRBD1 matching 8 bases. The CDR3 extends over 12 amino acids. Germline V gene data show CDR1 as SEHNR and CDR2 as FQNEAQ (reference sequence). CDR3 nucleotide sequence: TGTGCTGCAGGGGGCGGTGTCGACGAGCAGTACTTC. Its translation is CAAGGGVDEQYF. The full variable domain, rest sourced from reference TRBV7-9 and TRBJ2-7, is DTGVSQNPRHKITKRGQNVTFRCDPISEHNRLYWYRQTLGQGPEFLTYFQNEAQLEKSRLLSDRFSAERPKGSFSTLEIQRTEQGDSAMYLCAAGGGVDEQYFGPGTRLTVT.

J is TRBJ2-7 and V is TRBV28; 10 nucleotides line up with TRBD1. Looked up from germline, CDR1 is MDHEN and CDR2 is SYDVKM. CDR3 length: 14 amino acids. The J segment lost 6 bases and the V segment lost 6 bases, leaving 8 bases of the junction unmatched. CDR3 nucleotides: TGTGCCAGCAGCATCTGGGACAGGGGCGGCGAGCAGTACTTC. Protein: CASSIWDRGGEQYF.